A selection of T cell receptor beta chains follows, all from one sample in a study of T cell responses to AZD1222 COVID-19 vaccine. Using immunoSEQ multiplex PCR, the repertoire was profiled, and TCRdb retains in-frame clones only, with some absent. The sample consists of about 46,000 clones, 70% to 90% of them appearing once. The sample in question was peripheral blood, obtained 28 days after the second AZD1222 dose. The receptors derive from an adult who received the AZD1222 COVID-19 vaccine. Each CDR3 is given with its conserved first and last residue. D genes are given only for firm matches. Some rows mark clone size as missing; the rest say once, few, many or name a class of expanded clone.

j_gene: TRBJ2-1
abundance: -
d_gene: TRBD2
v_gene: TRBV7-7
CDR3nt: TGTGCTAGCAGCCTTAGCGGGGCAAATGAGCAGTTCTTC
CDR3aa: CASSLSGANEQFF

j_gene: TRBJ2-1
abundance: -
d_gene: TRBD2
v_gene: TRBV5-6
CDR3nt: TGTGCCAGCAGCCTCCGACTAGCGGGAGGTTCTTACAATGAGCAGTTCTTC
CDR3aa: CASSLRLAGGSYNEQFF

j_gene: TRBJ1-6
abundance: -
d_gene: TRBD1
v_gene: TRBV4-1
CDR3nt: TGCGCCAGCAGCCCCTGGGCAGGGGGCGATTCACCCCTCCACTTT
CDR3aa: CASSPWAGGDSPLHF

j_gene: TRBJ2-3
abundance: -
d_gene: TRBD2
v_gene: TRBV29-1
CDR3nt: TGCAGCGTGAGGGGGACTAGCGACACAGATACGCAGTATTTT
CDR3aa: CSVRGTSDTDTQYF

j_gene: TRBJ2-7
abundance: once
d_gene: TRBD2
v_gene: TRBV4-1
CDR3nt: TGCGCCAGCAGCCAAGAGCGGCGGGAGCCCTACGAGCAGTACTTC
CDR3aa: CASSQERREPYEQYF

j_gene: TRBJ1-5
abundance: -
d_gene: -
v_gene: TRBV4-1
CDR3nt: TGCGCCAGCAGCCAGCGCAGGGGCGCCGATGCCAATCAGCCCCAGCATTTT
CDR3aa: CASSQRRGADANQPQHF

j_gene: TRBJ2-3
abundance: -
d_gene: -
v_gene: TRBV5-1
CDR3nt: TGCGCCAGCAGCTATGCGGCCACCCCAGATACGCAGTATTTT
CDR3aa: CASSYAATPDTQYF

j_gene: TRBJ2-5
abundance: -
d_gene: -
v_gene: TRBV20-1
CDR3nt: TGCAGTGCTAGTGCGGCTACCCGGGAGACCCAGTACTTC
CDR3aa: CSASAATRETQYF

j_gene: TRBJ2-7
abundance: -
d_gene: -
v_gene: TRBV9
CDR3nt: TGTGCCAGCAGCGTAGAATCCGGGAGTAAATACGAGCAGTACTTC
CDR3aa: CASSVESGSKYEQYF

j_gene: TRBJ2-2
abundance: -
d_gene: TRBD2
v_gene: TRBV30
CDR3nt: TGTGCCTGGAGTGTTACACTAGCGGGAGACGGGGAGCTGTTTTTT
CDR3aa: CAWSVTLAGDGELFF

j_gene: TRBJ2-2
abundance: -
d_gene: -
v_gene: TRBV9
CDR3nt: TGTGCCAGCTCCGGGGCGAACACCGGGGAGCTGTTTTTT
CDR3aa: CASSGANTGELFF

j_gene: TRBJ1-2
abundance: -
d_gene: -
v_gene: TRBV9
CDR3nt: TGTGCCAGCAGCGTAGGGACAAGTGGAATCGGTGGCTACACCTTC
CDR3aa: CASSVGTSGIGGYTF

j_gene: TRBJ2-3
abundance: -
d_gene: -
v_gene: TRBV12-3/TRBV12-4
CDR3nt: TGTGCCAGCAGGCGCACAGATACGCAGTATTTT
CDR3aa: CASRRTDTQYF

j_gene: TRBJ1-1
abundance: -
d_gene: -
v_gene: TRBV30
CDR3nt: TGTGCCTGGAGCCCAGGGTCGGTGAACACTGAAGCTTTCTTT
CDR3aa: CAWSPGSVNTEAFF

j_gene: TRBJ2-7
abundance: -
d_gene: -
v_gene: TRBV2
CDR3nt: TGTGCCAGCAGTGAAGAGGAGGAAGGGACCTACGAGCAGTACTTC
CDR3aa: CASSEEEEGTYEQYF

j_gene: TRBJ1-5
abundance: -
d_gene: -
v_gene: TRBV7-2
CDR3nt: TGTGCCAGCAGCTTAAAGGGGAAAGGTCAGCCCCAGCATTTT
CDR3aa: CASSLKGKGQPQHF

j_gene: TRBJ2-7
abundance: -
d_gene: -
v_gene: TRBV6-5
CDR3nt: TGTGCCAGCGGATTGGGACTTCCCAGCTCCTACGAGCAGTACTTC
CDR3aa: CASGLGLPSSYEQYF

j_gene: TRBJ2-1
abundance: -
d_gene: -
v_gene: TRBV7-8
CDR3nt: TGTGCCAGCAGCTTAGTTTGGGTAAATGAGCAGTTCTTC
CDR3aa: CASSLVWVNEQFF

j_gene: TRBJ1-2
abundance: -
d_gene: -
v_gene: TRBV5-1
CDR3nt: TGCGCCAGCAGCTTGGACAGGGCGAACTATGGCTACACCTTC
CDR3aa: CASSLDRANYGYTF

j_gene: TRBJ1-4
abundance: -
d_gene: TRBD1
v_gene: TRBV5-1
CDR3nt: TGCGCCAGCGGCCCGGGGACAGGGACTCATGAAAAACTGTTTTTT
CDR3aa: CASGPGTGTHEKLFF

j_gene: TRBJ1-6
abundance: -
d_gene: -
v_gene: TRBV4-1
CDR3nt: TGCGCCAGCAGCCAAGATGATAGGGTCAGGAGAAATTCACCCCTCCACTTT
CDR3aa: CASSQDDRVRRNSPLHF

j_gene: TRBJ2-7
abundance: -
d_gene: -
v_gene: TRBV6-5
CDR3nt: TGTGCCAGCAGTTACGTAGGGGCCGAGCAGTACTTC
CDR3aa: CASSYVGAEQYF

j_gene: TRBJ2-7
abundance: -
d_gene: -
v_gene: TRBV14
CDR3nt: TGTGCCAGCAGCCAAGACGGTAATTCCTACGAGCAGTACTTC
CDR3aa: CASSQDGNSYEQYF

j_gene: TRBJ2-1
abundance: few
d_gene: TRBD2
v_gene: TRBV19
CDR3nt: TGTGCCAGTAATCGCCTAGCGGGAGATTTATCCTACAATGAGCAGTTCTTC
CDR3aa: CASNRLAGDLSYNEQFF

j_gene: TRBJ1-2
abundance: -
d_gene: -
v_gene: TRBV12-3/TRBV12-4
CDR3nt: TGTGCCAGCAAGAGGGTTGAGTATGGCTACACCTTC
CDR3aa: CASKRVEYGYTF

j_gene: TRBJ1-5
abundance: once
d_gene: -
v_gene: TRBV28
CDR3nt: TGTGCCAGCAGTTCAATACAGTACTATAGCAATCAGCCCCAGCATTTT
CDR3aa: CASSSIQYYSNQPQHF

j_gene: TRBJ1-2
abundance: -
d_gene: -
v_gene: TRBV29-1
CDR3nt: TGCAGCGTCGAATCCGGGACATCCTATGGCTACACCTTC
CDR3aa: CSVESGTSYGYTF

j_gene: TRBJ1-4
abundance: -
d_gene: TRBD1
v_gene: TRBV18
CDR3nt: TGTGCCAGCTCACCACCGGCAGGGGGATATGAAAAACTGTTTTTT
CDR3aa: CASSPPAGGYEKLFF

j_gene: TRBJ2-5
abundance: -
d_gene: TRBD1
v_gene: TRBV5-1
CDR3nt: TGCGCCAGCAGCCGACAGGGGGCTGTCGAGACCCAGTACTTC
CDR3aa: CASSRQGAVETQYF

j_gene: TRBJ1-3
abundance: -
d_gene: -
v_gene: TRBV7-9
CDR3nt: TGTGCCAGCAGCTTCCTGGGTAGGGCAAACACCATATATTTT
CDR3aa: CASSFLGRANTIYF

j_gene: TRBJ2-7
abundance: -
d_gene: TRBD2
v_gene: TRBV11-2
CDR3nt: TGTGCCAGCAGCTTTAGCGGGAGCTACGAGCAGTACTTC
CDR3aa: CASSFSGSYEQYF

j_gene: TRBJ1-4
abundance: few
d_gene: TRBD1
v_gene: TRBV9
CDR3nt: TGTGCCAGCAGCGTAGGACAGGGGGCAAGGATCTACGAAAAACTGTTTTTT
CDR3aa: CASSVGQGARIYEKLFF

j_gene: TRBJ1-2
abundance: -
d_gene: TRBD1
v_gene: TRBV28
CDR3nt: TGTGCCAGCAGTCAACCCAAGGGACAGGGTTCCCGGGGCTACACCTTC
CDR3aa: CASSQPKGQGSRGYTF

j_gene: TRBJ1-5
abundance: few
d_gene: -
v_gene: TRBV7-2
CDR3nt: TGTGCCAGCAGCCCCCGGGCTGGGGGAAGCAATCAGCCCCAGCATTTT
CDR3aa: CASSPRAGGSNQPQHF

j_gene: TRBJ1-4
abundance: -
d_gene: -
v_gene: TRBV29-1
CDR3nt: TGCAGCGTTTCGGTTAATGAAAAACTGTTTTTT
CDR3aa: CSVSVNEKLFF

j_gene: TRBJ1-4
abundance: -
d_gene: -
v_gene: TRBV19
CDR3nt: TGTGCCAGTTCAAAGGGCCCGGCAGCTAATGAAAAACTGTTTTTT
CDR3aa: CASSKGPAANEKLFF